This T cell receptor (beta chain) was sequenced during a study of cytomegalovirus exposure and HLA in healthy donors. This CDR3 is built from 17 residues. Germline V CDR1 and CDR2: PRHDT, FYEKMQ (reference sequence). A remark on this clone: One end of the junction varies from germline; a read error may be responsible.

PCR used 60 Vbeta primers and 13 Jbeta primers. Sequencing was performed with immunoSEQ multiplex PCR; in TCRdb, only in-frame clones are kept and a portion is missing. The sample comprises under 200,000 clones, 65% to 85% of which are singletons, and 7% rests with the top ten. V usage is TRBV13 and J usage is TRBJ2-4; 9 bases are a match to TRBD1. This sequence was found in a woman aged 40-49 years in good health and CMV-seropositive. Input material: PBMCs. The CDR3 spells CASSSRDRDAAKNSQYF. The DNA of the CDR3 is TGTGCCAGCAGCAGCCGGGACAGGGATGCGGCCAAAAACAGTCAGTACTTC.